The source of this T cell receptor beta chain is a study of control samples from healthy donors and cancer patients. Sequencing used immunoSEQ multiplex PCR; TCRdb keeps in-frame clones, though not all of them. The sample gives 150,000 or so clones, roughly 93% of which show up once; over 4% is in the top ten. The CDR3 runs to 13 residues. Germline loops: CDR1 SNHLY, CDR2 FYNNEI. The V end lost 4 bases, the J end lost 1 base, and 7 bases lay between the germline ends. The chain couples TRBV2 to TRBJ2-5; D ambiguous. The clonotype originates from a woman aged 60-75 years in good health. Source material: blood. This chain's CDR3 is CASSGQTQETQYF. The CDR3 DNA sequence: TGTGCCAGCAGTGGGCAGACCCAAGAGACCCAGTACTTC.